This TCR beta chain was observed in a study of cytomegalovirus exposure and HLA in healthy donors. Study-wide points: Near-uniform donor sequencing depth was presumed by presence/absence analyses. More clonal expansion characterized HLA-associated TCR beta chains than equally common others in a later analysis.

A remark on this clone: Its matching antigen is unknown.

It was with 60 Vbeta and 13 Jbeta primers that the PCR ran. Assay used: immunoSEQ multiplex PCR; TCRdb lists only in-frame clones, some missing. Of about 160,000 clones in the sample, more than 75% were seen once. Nobody wrote down the CMV serostatus of this donor. Losses at the gene ends were 8 bases for V and 2 bases for J; bases not matched to a gene: 3. The CDR3 has 13 amino acids. Per germline, CDR1 ENHRY and CDR2 SYGVKD. J is TRBJ1-2 and V is TRBV10-3; 9 bases match TRBD1. This TCR came from a human donor in good health. Sequencing was done on a sample of PBMCs. The CDR3 nucleotides read TGTGCCATCTCCGGGACAGGGAACTATGGCTACACCTTC. Its protein is CAISGTGNYGYTF.